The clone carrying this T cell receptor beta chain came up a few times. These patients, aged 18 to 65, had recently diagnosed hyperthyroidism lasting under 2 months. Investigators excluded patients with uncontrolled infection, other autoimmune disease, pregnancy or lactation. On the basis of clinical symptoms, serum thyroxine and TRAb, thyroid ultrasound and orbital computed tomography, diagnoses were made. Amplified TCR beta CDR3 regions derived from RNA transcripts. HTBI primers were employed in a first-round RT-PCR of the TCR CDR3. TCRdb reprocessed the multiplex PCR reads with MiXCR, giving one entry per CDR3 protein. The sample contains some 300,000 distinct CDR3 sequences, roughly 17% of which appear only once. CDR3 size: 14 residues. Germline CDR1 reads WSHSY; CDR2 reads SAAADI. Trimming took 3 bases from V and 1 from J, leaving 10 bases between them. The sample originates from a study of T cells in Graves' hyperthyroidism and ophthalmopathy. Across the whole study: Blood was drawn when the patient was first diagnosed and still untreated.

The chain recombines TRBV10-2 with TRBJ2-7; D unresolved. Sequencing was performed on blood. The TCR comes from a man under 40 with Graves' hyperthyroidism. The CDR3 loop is CASSEIFRSYEQYF. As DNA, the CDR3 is TGCGCCAGCAGTGAAATCTTCCGATCCTACGAGCAGTACTTC.